These 21 T cell receptor beta chains share one sample of origin, sequenced in a study of Ad26.COV2.S vaccination and SARS-CoV-2 variants. Treatment: some 20 received Ad26.COV2.S at low or high dose, single or two shots; about 5 received placebo; per-sample allocation not given. Material that was analyzed had been drawn on day 63 after the first vaccine or placebo injection. Clones were read by immunoSEQ multiplex PCR, and TCRdb kept only the in-frame ones, dropping some. The table has about 680,000 clones, roughly 90% seen once. The sequencing here drew on peripheral blood, taken in a trial of Ad26.COV2.S vaccine versus placebo. These receptors were obtained from a person between 18 and 60 years old who received the Ad26.COV2.S COVID-19 vaccine or a placebo.

The chain links TRBV3-1 (or the pseudogene TRBV3-2) to TRBJ2-7, with a tentative D call TRBD2 (5 bases). CDR3 length: 12 amino acids. The ends were cut back, 1 base at V and 7 bases at J, with 8 bases in the middle. Germline V gene data show CDR1 as LGHDT and CDR2 as YNNKEL (reference sequence). The CDR3 nucleotides are TGTGCCAGCAGCCAAGGCCCGGGAGAGCAGTACTTC. Translation: CASSQGPGEQYF.

V usage is TRBV29-1 and J usage is TRBJ2-1; D may be TRBD1 (5 bases). Between the trimmed V and J ends, which lost 4 bases and 2 bases, there was a span of 15 bases. From germline, CDR1 is SQVTM and CDR2 ANQGSEA. The CDR3 runs 15 residues. CDR3 residues: CSVGGPLRAYNEQFF. The CDR3 DNA reads as TGCAGCGTTGGGGGCCCCCTCAGGGCCTACAATGAGCAGTTCTTC.

This CDR3 reads CASSRSMGSANTGELFF. The CDR3 nucleotides are TGCGCCAGCAGCCGTAGTATGGGGTCCGCGAACACCGGGGAGCTGTTTTTT. The genes are TRBV5-1 and TRBJ2-2; D is unresolved. Between the trimmed V and J ends, which lost 4 bases and 0 bases, there was a span of 16 bases. This CDR3 comprises 17 residues. CDR1 is SGHRS and CDR2 is YFSETQ in the germline V gene.

The rearrangement joins TRBV6-5 to TRBJ2-3; D remains ambiguous. This CDR3 region has 14 residues. Trimming removed 0 bases at V and 1 base at J, with 5 bases between. Germline CDR1 is MNHEY and CDR2 is SVGAGI. The CDR3 sequence is CASSYSSGTDTQYF. The DNA of the CDR3 is TGTGCCAGCAGTTACTCGTCCGGCACAGATACGCAGTATTTT.

The chain is built from TRBV5-1 and TRBJ2-3, with 9 bases that match TRBD1. This CDR3 spans 16 amino acids. The germline gives CDR1 SGHRS, CDR2 YFSETQ. The V segment lost 3 bases and the J segment 4 bases; nucleotides outside the gene matches: 9. Written as DNA, the CDR3 is TGCGCCAGCAGCTACACCGGGACAGGGAAAGCAGATACGCAGTATTTT. It encodes CASSYTGTGKADTQYF.

V usage is TRBV7-8 and J usage is TRBJ1-4; 10 bases match TRBD1. Germline CDR1 is SGHVS and CDR2 is FQNEAQ. V shed 4 bases and J 8 bases; nucleotides not matched to a gene: 7. The CDR3 extends over 15 amino acids. CDR3 residues: CASSSTGGAFEKLFF. The CDR3 coding sequence is TGTGCCAGCAGCTCGACAGGGGGCGCTTTCGAAAAACTGTTTTTT.

The chain links TRBV18 to TRBJ1-3; maybe TRBD1 (5 bases). This CDR3 is 15 amino acids long. Germline CDR1 and CDR2: KGHSH and LQKENI. V lost 0 bases and J lost 7, with 13 bases in between. DNA of the CDR3: TGTGCCAGCTCACCACCGGCTGGGGCGGTGAACACCATATATTTT. Translated: CASSPPAGAVNTIYF.

The chain couples TRBV19 to TRBJ2-3; D not resolved. The ends were cut back, 5 bases at V and 4 bases at J, with 10 bases in the middle. The germline CDR1 and CDR2 sequences are LNHDA and SQIVND (reference sequence). This CDR3 comprises 13 residues. The CDR3 reads CASSLFIADTQYF. CDR3 nucleotide sequence: TGTGCCAGTAGTCTCTTTATAGCAGATACGCAGTATTTT.

J is TRBJ2-2 and V is TRBV3-1 (or the pseudogene TRBV3-2); TRBD1 is a possible D gene (6 bases). Per the germline V gene, CDR1 is LGHDT and CDR2 is YNNKEL (reference sequence). V lost 1 base, J lost 6 bases, and 18 bases lay in between. There are 17 residues in the CDR3. The CDR3 coding sequence is TGTGCCAGCAGCCAAGTTGCCACAGGGTGGGACCCCGGGGAGCTGTTTTTT. Translation: CASSQVATGWDPGELFF.

This clone was observed once. J is TRBJ1-2 and V is TRBV18; D gene unclear. The CDR3 totals 14 residues. The V gene lost 5 bases and the J gene lost 8 bases, with 18 bases spanning the gap. Germline V CDR1 and CDR2: KGHSH, LQKENI. The CDR3 DNA sequence: TGTGCCAGCTCATCCGGGTCTACACCCGTGGGCTACACCTTC. Translating gives CASSSGSTPVGYTF.

The rearrangement uses TRBV30 and TRBJ2-1; D might be TRBD1 (5 bases). The CDR3 has 13 residues. V lost 4 bases, J lost 6 bases, and 13 bases lay in between. The germline V gene has CDR1 GTSNPN and CDR2 SVGIG (reference sequence). The CDR3 here is CAWNGQGGNEQFF. CDR3 sequence (DNA): TGTGCCTGGAACGGGCAGGGTGGCAATGAGCAGTTCTTC.

The chain joins TRBV10-1 to TRBJ2-3; D uncertain. V dropped 8 bases and J dropped 8 bases, with 8 bases sitting between them. The CDR3 is 10 amino acids. CDR1 is WNHNN, CDR2 SYGVQD, per germline (reference sequence). The CDR3 nucleotides are TGCGCCAGCCTACCAGGTACGCAGTATTTT. Its protein product is CASLPGTQYF.

The chain couples TRBV18 to TRBJ1-1, with 7 bases that match TRBD1. This CDR3 has 12 residues. V was clipped by 3 bases and J by 11 bases; unmatched bases: 6. Germline CDR1 is KGHSH and CDR2 is LQKENI. The CDR3 reads CASSPDRADAFF. The CDR3 region has the DNA TGTGCCAGCTCACCTGACAGGGCCGACGCTTTCTTT.

The chain employs TRBV30 and TRBJ1-5, with D perhaps matching TRBD1 (5 bases). Germline CDR1 reads GTSNPN; CDR2 reads SVGIG (reference sequence). Trimming pared 2 bases from V and 0 bases from J, leaving 8 bases between. CDR3 size: 14 residues. CDR3 region: CAWSRDSSNQPQHF. For the CDR3, the DNA is TGTGCCTGGAGTAGGGACTCTAGCAATCAGCCCCAGCATTTT.

The chain employs TRBV11-3 and TRBJ1-2; D not certain. Germline-derived CDR1 and CDR2 are SGHNT and YENEEA. V was trimmed by 0 bases and J by 7 bases, leaving 15 bases between them. This CDR3 is built from 15 residues. The CDR3 sequence is CASSLDWRVESGYTF. The DNA for the CDR3 is TGTGCCAGCAGCTTAGATTGGAGGGTAGAGTCTGGCTACACCTTC.

The chain carries TRBV6-5 and TRBJ2-7; TRBD1 agrees at 7 bases. This CDR3 is 15 amino acids long. The germline CDR1 and CDR2 sequences are MNHEY and SVGAGI. After removal of 6 bases from V and 4 bases from J, the junction contained 12 bases not matched to a gene. The CDR3 region has the DNA TGTGCCAGCAGAGAGGGGACAGCTGGGAATTACGAGCAGTACTTC. Its translation: CASREGTAGNYEQYF.

The genes are TRBV6-5 and TRBJ2-1, with 8 bases that match TRBD1. The CDR3 spans 15 residues. The V gene's germline CDR1 is MNHEY and CDR2 SVGAGI. V gave up 3 bases and J gave up 3 bases; unmatched junction bases: 4. The CDR3 reads CASSYRGQDYNEQFF. The CDR3 nucleotides read TGTGCCAGCAGTTATCGGGGACAGGACTACAATGAGCAGTTCTTC.

This clone was seen a handful of times. The chain has TRBV5-1 and TRBJ2-7, with 7 bases matching TRBD1. Germline CDR1 and CDR2: SGHRS and YFSETQ. This CDR3 region has 14 residues. J gave up 2 bases and V 4 bases, and 6 bases lay outside the gene matches. DNA for the CDR3: TGCGCCAGCAGCCACGACAGGGAAACCTACGAGCAGTACTTC. This translates into CASSHDRETYEQYF.

The J gene is TRBJ2-6, the V gene TRBV7-9; a weak D match, TRBD1 (6 bases). The CDR3 is 17 amino acids. The germline V gene has CDR1 SEHNR and CDR2 FQNEAQ (reference sequence). Trimming removed 5 bases at V and 0 bases at J, with 14 bases between. CDR3 DNA: TGTGCCAGCAGCCTGACAGGTGGAGGCTCTGGGGCCAACGTCCTGACTTTC. Its protein product is CASSLTGGGSGANVLTF.

The chain has TRBV19 and TRBJ2-5, with 9 bases that match TRBD1. J gave up 5 bases and V 3 bases, and 10 bases lay outside the gene matches. The CDR3 is made up of 16 amino acids. Germline V gives CDR1 LNHDA, CDR2 SQIVND (reference sequence). CDR3 DNA sequence: TGTGCCAGTAGTATGGGGAACAGGGGGCCAAGGGAGACCCAGTACTTC. Its protein is CASSMGNRGPRETQYF. Drawing the rest from reference TRBV19 and TRBJ2-5, the complete variable domain is DGGITQSPKYLFRKEGQNVTLSCEQNLNHDAMYWYRQDPGQGLRLIYYSQIVNDFQKGDIAEGYSVSREKKESFPLTVTSAQKNPTAFYLCASSMGNRGPRETQYFGPGTRLLVL.

The rearrangement joins TRBV11-1 to TRBJ2-1; 9 nucleotides align to TRBD2. Germline values: CDR1 SGHAT, CDR2 FQDESV (reference sequence). The trim removed 1 base at V and 8 bases at J, leaving 3 bases unmatched. CDR3 size: 14 residues. Here the CDR3 reads CASSLDSGGYEQFF. In nucleotides, the CDR3 is TGTGCCAGCAGCTTAGACAGCGGGGGGTATGAGCAGTTCTTC.